These T cell receptor beta chains were read from a single sample in a study of immune heterogeneity within non-small cell lung tumors. TCRdb reanalysed the multiplex PCR reads using MiXCR and keeps one entry per CDR3 protein. The sample carries around 12,000 distinct CDR3 sequences, 22% recorded once. The sequenced sample consisted of lung tumor tissue. These receptors were obtained from a man in his sixties with non-small cell lung cancer. Each CDR3 is given with its conserved first and last residue. A D gene is named only where the DNA matches it firmly. A clone size is listed for some rows: how often the clone was seen (once, few, many), or a class if it is expanded.

TRBJ1-1	few	-	TRBV10-3	TGTGCCATCTGGGGGGATGGGACTGAAGCTTTCTTT	CAIWGDGTEAFF
TRBJ2-2	few	-	TRBV27	TGTGCCAGCACCCGAATCCCAGGGTCGACCAAGAGTACCGGGGAGCTGTTTTTT	CASTRIPGSTKSTGELFF
TRBJ2-7	-	TRBD1	TRBV29-1	TGCAGCGCAGCTCCGGGACAGGGTCCCTACGAGCAGTACTTC	CSAAPGQGPYEQYF
TRBJ1-2	many	-	TRBV14	TGTGCCAGCAGCCAAGATTGGGCCGGGGGCCACTATGGCTACACCTTC	CASSQDWAGGHYGYTF
TRBJ1-2	few	-	TRBV3-1	TGTGCCAGCGCCCGCTCCGGGACGGCTAACTATGGCTACACCTTC	CASARSGTANYGYTF
TRBJ2-2	few	TRBD2	TRBV6-1	TGTGCCAGCAGTGCCGGGACTAGCGGGAGTGACACCGGGGAGCTGTTTTTT	CASSAGTSGSDTGELFF
TRBJ2-1	-	-	TRBV20-1	TGCAGTGCAGAAGGGGGGGCTAATCGGAATGAGCAGTTCTTC	CSAEGGANRNEQFF
TRBJ2-7	-	-	TRBV18	TGTGCCAGCACCGGGACCGGCGAGCAGTACTTC	CASTGTGEQYF
TRBJ2-1	-	-	TRBV7-6	TGTGCCAGCAGCTTAGGGACTGCTGAGCAGTTCTTC	CASSLGTAEQFF
TRBJ2-5	-	-	TRBV20-1	TGCAGTGCTGAGGTGCCAGGCCAAGAGACCCAGTACTTC	CSAEVPGQETQYF
TRBJ2-7	few	-	TRBV20-1	TGCAGTGCTAGTTCCCCCCGAGGGGGCGAGCAGTACTTC	CSASSPRGGEQYF
TRBJ1-6	few	TRBD1	TRBV2	TGTGCCAGCAGCAATATCCGGGACAGGTCTTATAATTCACCCCTCCACTTT	CASSNIRDRSYNSPLHF
TRBJ2-3	-	-	TRBV20-1	TGCAGTGCTAGAGGTGGGGGATTTAGCACAGATACGCAGTATTTT	CSARGGGFSTDTQYF
TRBJ2-5	few	TRBD2	TRBV30	TGTGCCTGGGGGACTAGCGGGAGTGGTGAGACCCAGTACTTC	CAWGTSGSGETQYF
TRBJ1-2	medium-sized	-	TRBV28	TGTGCCAGCAGTCCCTGGCGGGAAACGGGCTACACCTTC	CASSPWRETGYTF
TRBJ2-7	medium-sized	-	TRBV6-2/TRBV6-3	TGTGCCAGCAGTTACTCTGCGGGACAGACCTACGAGCAGTACTTC	CASSYSAGQTYEQYF
TRBJ2-7	few	TRBD1	TRBV3-1	TGTGCCAGCAGCCACGGATGGGACAGACAATACGAGCAGTACTTC	CASSHGWDRQYEQYF
TRBJ2-3	once	TRBD2	TRBV4-1	TGCGCCAGCAGCCCGGCCCCTTACAGACTAGCGGGAGGGCCAGCAGATACGCAGTATTTT	CASSPAPYRLAGGPADTQYF
TRBJ2-2	-	-	TRBV7-6	TGTGCCAGCAGCTTAGGCGGAGGCGGGGAGCTGTTTTTT	CASSLGGGGELFF
TRBJ1-2	medium-sized	-	TRBV28	TGTGCCAGCAGCAGACCTATCGGACAGAATGGCTACACCTTC	CASSRPIGQNGYTF
TRBJ1-6	medium-sized	-	TRBV11-2	TGTGCCAGCAGCTTAGGACTCAGGCGAGCGGATTCACCCCTCCACTTT	CASSLGLRRADSPLHF
TRBJ2-3	medium-sized	TRBD2	TRBV28	TGTGCCAGCATACCCCTAGCGGGGACAGATACGCAGTATTTT	CASIPLAGTDTQYF
TRBJ2-5	-	-	TRBV7-9	TGTGCCAGCAGCTTAGCGTGGAGGGAGACCCAGTACTTC	CASSLAWRETQYF
TRBJ2-1	-	TRBD2	TRBV10-3	TGTGCCATCAAACTAGCGGGAGGCTCCAATGAGCAGTTCTTC	CAIKLAGGSNEQFF
TRBJ2-1	-	TRBD2	TRBV6-1	TGTGCCAGCAGTCAGACTAGCGGGAGGGAGCATGAGCAGTTCTTC	CASSQTSGREHEQFF
TRBJ1-2	-	-	TRBV20-1	TGCAGTGCTTCTCAGGGAGCTCAAGTAGGCGGCTACACCTTC	CSASQGAQVGGYTF
TRBJ1-1	medium-sized	-	TRBV6-1	TGTGCCAGCAGATCCTCTGAAAGGAACACTGAAGCTTTCTTT	CASRSSERNTEAFF
TRBJ1-6	medium-sized	-	TRBV6-1	TGTGCCAGCAGCCTTAACGGACCGTTTAATTCACCCCTCCACTTT	CASSLNGPFNSPLHF
TRBJ2-2	-	-	TRBV29-1	TGCAGCGTGGCCCCGACAGGGAACACCGGGGAGCTGTTTTTT	CSVAPTGNTGELFF
TRBJ1-3	-	-	TRBV24-1	TGTGCCACCTGGGACACCTCTGGAAACACCATATATTTT	CATWDTSGNTIYF
TRBJ1-4	-	-	TRBV5-5	TGTGCCAGCAGCATCACGGGAGACAATGAAAAACTGTTTTTT	CASSITGDNEKLFF
TRBJ2-1	few	-	TRBV9	TGTGCCAGCAGCGTAGGGGGGCTTGAGGATGAGCAGTTCTTC	CASSVGGLEDEQFF
TRBJ2-7	once	TRBD2	TRBV19	TGTGCCAGTGGGGGGGGGGATGAGCAGTACTTC	CASGGGDEQYF
TRBJ2-5	-	-	TRBV3-1	TGTGCCAGCAGCCCCTCCGGCAGACAAGAGACCCAGTACTTC	CASSPSGRQETQYF
TRBJ1-2	few	-	TRBV4-1	TGCGCCAGCAGCCGGGACCCTCGGACACCCGGCGGCTACACCTTC	CASSRDPRTPGGYTF
TRBJ1-4	few	TRBD1	TRBV30	TGTGCCTGGAGTGTACAGGGGGCTAATGAAAAACTGTTTTTT	CAWSVQGANEKLFF
TRBJ2-5	medium-sized	TRBD2	TRBV30	TGTGCCTGGAGGTCTGTTAGGGCGGGAGGGGGTGAGACCCAGTACTTC	CAWRSVRAGGGETQYF
TRBJ2-3	few	-	TRBV6-1	TGTGCCAGCAGTTATGGGGCGGCCTACACAGATACGCAGTATTTT	CASSYGAAYTDTQYF
TRBJ2-5	many	TRBD2	TRBV11-2	TGTGCCAGCTCCAGGGAGGGGGAGACCCAGTACTTC	CASSREGETQYF
TRBJ1-1	-	-	TRBV3-1	TGTGCCAGCAGCCACGAGGGATCTGAAGCTTTCTTT	CASSHEGSEAFF
TRBJ1-5	few	-	TRBV4-1	TGCGCCAGCAGCCAAGGGGCATCGGGACGGTCTAGCAATCAGCCCCAGCATTTT	CASSQGASGRSSNQPQHF
TRBJ1-2	-	TRBD1	TRBV3-1	TGTGCCAGCAGCCCCTTGGACAGGCCCTACTATGGCTACACCTTC	CASSPLDRPYYGYTF
TRBJ2-3	few	TRBD2	TRBV28	TGTGCCAGCAGTTTATGGACTAGCGGGAGAGAGGGGGGAGATACGCAGTATTTT	CASSLWTSGREGGDTQYF
TRBJ1-3	medium-sized	TRBD1	TRBV4-1	TGCGCCAGCAGCTCAGAGGACAGGGCTGGAAACACCATATATTTT	CASSSEDRAGNTIYF
TRBJ1-6	few	-	TRBV14	TGTGCCAGCAGCCAGGTGCGGGGTACGGGATCACCCCTCCACTTT	CASSQVRGTGSPLHF
TRBJ2-1	-	-	TRBV6-1	TGTGCCAGCAGCCACGACACTTTATCCTACAATGAGCAGTTCTTC	CASSHDTLSYNEQFF
TRBJ1-1	few	TRBD1	TRBV5-1	TGCGCCAGCAGCGGGGACAGCTCGGGATCCACTGAAGCTTTCTTT	CASSGDSSGSTEAFF
TRBJ2-1	many	-	TRBV4-2	TGTGCCAGCAGCCAAGACGGGAGCTCCTACAATGAGCAGTTCTTC	CASSQDGSSYNEQFF
TRBJ2-5	few	-	TRBV19	TGTGCCAGTAACTCGGGTTACGAGACCCAGTACTTC	CASNSGYETQYF
TRBJ1-1	few	-	TRBV5-1	TGCGCCAGTAAAGAACAGGGAGGGAACACTGAAGCTTTCTTT	CASKEQGGNTEAFF
TRBJ2-1	-	TRBD2	TRBV5-1	TGCGCCAGCAGCTTCCGGGCGGGAGTGGTTCAGGCTGAGCAGTTCTTC	CASSFRAGVVQAEQFF
TRBJ2-7	medium-sized	TRBD2	TRBV20-1	TGCAGTGCTAGTGGGACTAGCGGGAGAGGAGGCGAGCAGTACTTC	CSASGTSGRGGEQYF
TRBJ1-5	medium-sized	-	TRBV7-2	TGTGCCAGCAGCCGGACTCTCACGGGGTATCAGCCCCAGCATTTT	CASSRTLTGYQPQHF
TRBJ2-5	-	-	TRBV7-3	TGTGCCAGCAGCTTAGGCGGGGGCGGTGAGACCCAGTACTTC	CASSLGGGGETQYF